A single sample is the source of the 21 T cell receptor beta chains below, sequenced in a study of shared clonotypes between healthy human individuals. Sequencing used immunoSEQ multiplex PCR; TCRdb keeps in-frame clones, though not all of them. Of some 1,100,000 clones listed, approximately 80% are singletons. Sequenced input: memory CD4+ T cells from PBMCs. Subset indicated: CD45RA-negative fraction. Source of these receptors: a man between 18 and 29 years old in good health. Some clones in this sample may be carry-over from other donors' samples.

This chain joins TRBV28 and TRBJ1-1, with D perhaps matching TRBD1 (6 bases). The V end lost 4 bases, the J end lost 4 bases, and 13 bases lay between the germline ends. From germline, CDR1 is MDHEN and CDR2 SYDVKM. The CDR3 length is 14 residues. The chain's CDR3 is CASSSQGWSTEAFF. The CDR3 nucleotides read TGTGCCAGCAGTTCGCAGGGGTGGAGCACTGAAGCTTTCTTT.

This rearrangement joins TRBV28 to TRBJ2-2; possibly TRBD1 for D (6 bases). This CDR3 comprises 16 residues. Germline CDR1 reads MDHEN; CDR2 reads SYDVKM. Trimming removed 5 bases at V and 3 bases at J, with 16 bases between. Here the CDR3 DNA reads TGTGCCAGCAGTAAACCGCAACAGGGCGACACCGGGGAGCTGTTTTTT. Its protein is CASSKPQQGDTGELFF. Variable domain in full (rest from reference TRBV28 and TRBJ2-2): DVKVTQSSRYLVKRTGEKVFLECVQDMDHENMFWYRQDPGLGLRLIYFSYDVKMKEKGDIPEGYSVSREKKERFSLILESASTNQTSMYLCASSKPQQGDTGELFFGEGSRLTVL.

The rearrangement joins TRBV28 to TRBJ2-7; TRBD1 might be the D (6 bases). Trimming cost V 4 bases and J 2 bases, with 15 bases left between them. Looked up from germline, CDR1 is MDHEN and CDR2 is SYDVKM. This CDR3 is 15 amino acids long. The CDR3, as DNA: TGTGCCAGCAGTTCCCCTGGGACACAGCCCTACGAGCAGTACTTC. This sequence encodes CASSSPGTQPYEQYF.

This clone showed up just a few times. The genes are TRBV2 and TRBJ2-1, with D possibly TRBD1 on 6 matching bases. The V gene lost 5 bases and the J gene lost 16 bases, with 18 bases spanning the gap. Germline assignment: CDR1 SNHLY and CDR2 FYNNEI. The CDR3 extends over 12 amino acids. CDR3 residues: CASSPGVAVDFF. In DNA, the CDR3 is TGTGCCAGCAGTCCAGGGGTGGCAGTGGATTTCTTC.

To note about this clone: At the DNA level, this CDR3 is encoded by other sequences in the same sample as well. The DNA for the CDR3 is TGCGCCAGCAGCCCCGGGACAGCGGCTAACTATGGCTACACCTTC. Translated: CASSPGTAANYGYTF. The rearrangement uses TRBV4-1 and TRBJ1-2, with TRBD1 matching 7 bases. Unmatched junction bases numbered 5, after V lost 4 bases and J lost 0 bases. The CDR3 has 15 residues. The germline V gene has CDR1 MGHRA and CDR2 YSYEKL.

On this clone: A much larger clone lies one base from this, so it may be a read error. The rearrangement uses TRBV7-7 and TRBJ2-3, with a weak D call TRBD2 (6 bases). This CDR3 has 14 amino acids. Germline CDR1 is SSHAT and CDR2 is FNYEAQ (reference sequence). V dropped 1 base and J dropped 2 bases, with 7 bases sitting between them. The CDR3 loop reads CASSLGTNTDTQYF. The CDR3 DNA reads as TGTGCCAGCAGCTTAGGGACTAACACAGATACGCAGTATTTT.

V gene TRBV28 combines with J gene TRBJ1-2; D gene uncertain. The V gene lost 2 bases and the J gene lost 3 bases, with 10 bases spanning the gap. Germline CDR1 MDHEN, CDR2 SYDVKM. The length of the CDR3 is 14 residues. CDR3 amino acids: CASSLIGAYYGYTF. For the CDR3, the DNA is TGTGCCAGCAGTTTAATCGGAGCCTACTATGGCTACACCTTC.

V gene TRBV5-5 combines with J gene TRBJ2-5; TRBD2 matches at 13 bases. CDR3 length: 15 residues. CDR1 and CDR2 (germline): SGHKS, YYEKEE (reference sequence). Losses at the gene ends were 4 bases for V and 5 bases for J; bases not matched to a gene: 5. CDR3: CASSPGLAGAETQYF. CDR3 DNA: TGTGCCAGCAGCCCCGGACTAGCGGGAGCGGAGACCCAGTACTTC.

There are a few counts of this clone. The V call is TRBV10-2, the J call TRBJ1-1; 10 bases map to TRBD1. The germline V gene has CDR1 WSHSY and CDR2 SAAADI. There are 14 residues in the CDR3. V was pared by 0 bases and J by 11 bases, with 6 bases of the junction left unmatched. CDR3 protein: CASSESDRGRRAFF. CDR3 DNA: TGCGCCAGCAGTGAGTCAGACAGGGGGCGCCGTGCTTTCTTT.

The J gene is TRBJ2-1, the V gene TRBV5-4, with 10 positions matching TRBD2. V dropped 3 bases and J dropped 4; count of bases not matched to a gene: 7. Per the germline V gene, CDR1 is SGHNT and CDR2 is YYREEE (reference sequence). This CDR3 contains 16 residues. For the CDR3, the DNA is TGTGCCAGCAGCTCCCCACGGACTAGCGGTTACAATGAGCAGTTCTTC. Translating it yields CASSSPRTSGYNEQFF.

J is TRBJ2-3 and V is TRBV11-3; 8 bases fit TRBD2. The junction had 11 bases not matched to a gene; V was cut back by 2 bases and J by 1 base. The CDR3 has 18 residues. The germline CDR1 and CDR2 sequences are SGHNT and YENEEA. For the CDR3, the DNA is TGTGCCAGCAGCTTATACAGCGGGAGAGGTCTTGGCACAGATACGCAGTATTTT. Translation gives CASSLYSGRGLGTDTQYF. Full variable domain (missing parts from reference TRBV11-3 and TRBJ2-3): EAGVVQSPRYKIIEKKQPVAFWCNPISGHNTLYWYLQNLGQGPELLIRYENEEAVDDSQLPKDRFSAERLKGVDSTLKIQPAELGDSAVYLCASSLYSGRGLGTDTQYFGPGTRLTVL.

The chain couples TRBV5-4 to TRBJ2-3; TRBD2 agrees at 7 bases. After removal of 4 bases from V and 3 bases from J, the junction contained 14 bases not matched to a gene. CDR3 length equals 17 residues. Germline loops: CDR1 SGHNT, CDR2 YYREEE (reference sequence). The CDR3 reads CASSRRLAGEATDTQYF. The CDR3 DNA reads as TGTGCCAGCAGCCGGAGACTGGCGGGAGAGGCGACAGATACGCAGTATTTT. Filled out from reference TRBV5-4 and TRBJ2-3, the complete variable domain reads ETGVTQSPTHLIKTRGQQVTLRCSSQSGHNTVSWYQQALGQGPQFIFQYYREEENGRGNFPPRFSGLQFPNYSSELNVNALELDDSALYLCASSRRLAGEATDTQYFGPGTRLTVL.

The rearrangement uses TRBV11-2 and TRBJ2-5, with 11 bases lining up with TRBD2. The CDR3 runs to 17 residues. The germline gives CDR1 SGHAT, CDR2 FQNNGV. V gave up 1 base and J gave up 4 bases; unmatched junction bases: 8. Written as DNA, the CDR3 is TGTGCCAGCAGCTTAGGGGAACTAGCGGGAGTCGGAGAGACCCAGTACTTC. The encoded protein is CASSLGELAGVGETQYF.

To note about this clone: Given a much more abundant clone one base away, this may be a read error. This chain joins TRBV9 and TRBJ1-4; 7 bases line up with TRBD1. The CDR3 length is 15 residues. With 3 bases clipped from V and 0 bases from J, the junction kept 2 bases outside the gene matches. In germline, CDR1 is SGDLS, CDR2 YYNGEE. The CDR3 sequence is CASSDGQATNEKLFF. CDR3 coding DNA: TGTGCCAGCAGCGACGGACAGGCAACTAATGAAAAACTGTTTTTT.

The J gene is TRBJ1-5, the V gene TRBV5-8; D is undetermined. The CDR3 runs to 13 residues. CDR1 is SGHTS, CDR2 YDEGEE, per germline. Trimming cost V 2 bases and J 4 bases, with 7 bases left between them. This chain's CDR3 is CASSFRANQPQHF. The DNA of the CDR3 is TGTGCCAGCAGCTTCCGAGCAAATCAGCCCCAGCATTTT.

This chain connects TRBV5-1 to TRBJ1-2; D possibly corresponds to TRBD1 (6 bases). V was shortened by 6 bases and J by 7 bases, with 25 bases between the two germline ends. The germline CDR1 and CDR2 sequences are SGHRS and YFSETQ. This CDR3 spans 16 amino acids. The CDR3 spells CASTRTPDGGLGGYTF. In DNA, the CDR3 is TGCGCCAGCACGCGTACTCCGGATGGGGGCCTTGGTGGCTACACCTTC.

In the case of this clone: The sample has other DNA sequences that encode this CDR3 too. The chain carries TRBV9 and TRBJ2-5; D may be TRBD2 (5 bases). The germline gives CDR1 SGDLS, CDR2 YYNGEE. The V and J ends lost 2 bases and 1 base respectively, with 12 bases between them. This CDR3 region has 15 residues. For the CDR3, the DNA is TGTGCCAGCAGCGTCGGTCCAGCGGCCCAAGAGACCCAGTACTTC. It is translated as CASSVGPAAQETQYF.

This clone was seen a handful of times. The CDR3 region is CAWSETPDGEQYF. The CDR3 nucleotides are TGTGCCTGGAGTGAAACCCCGGATGGGGAGCAGTACTTC. The chain recombines TRBV30 with TRBJ2-7; D uncertain. Trimming took off 1 base at V and 7 bases at J, with 14 bases between the two ends. Germline CDR1 and CDR2: GTSNPN and SVGIG (reference sequence). This CDR3 contains 13 residues.

The chain combines TRBV29-1 with TRBJ2-5, with 9 positions matching TRBD2. Per germline, CDR1 SQVTM and CDR2 ANQGSEA. V was pared by 7 bases and J by 5 bases, with 2 bases of the junction left unmatched. The CDR3 loop spans 11 amino acids. In nucleotides, the CDR3 is TGCAGCGGGGGGACTAGCGAGACCCAGTACTTC. Translating it yields CSGGTSETQYF.

The chain couples TRBV10-2 to TRBJ2-5; tentative D call: TRBD2 (5 bases). Looked up from germline, CDR1 is WSHSY and CDR2 is SAAADI. V was trimmed by 10 bases and J by 4 bases, leaving 13 bases between them. The CDR3 has 12 amino acids. CDR3 loop: CATWERAETQYF. DNA for the CDR3: TGCGCCACCTGGGAGAGGGCAGAGACCCAGTACTTC.

The rearrangement joins TRBV7-3 to TRBJ2-1; a possible D gene is TRBD2 (5 bases). CDR1 and CDR2 (germline): SGHTA, FQGTGA. With 5 bases removed from V and 9 bases from J, the gap between germline ends came to 26 bases. CDR3 length: 17 amino acids. The CDR3 coding sequence is TGTGCCAGCAGCCCACTTGGGCGAGTGACTAAAGGTAGTGAGCAGTTCTTC. Its protein is CASSPLGRVTKGSEQFF. The entire variable domain, with the rest obtained from reference TRBV7-3 and TRBJ2-1, is as follows: GAGVSQTPSNKVTEKGKYVELRCDPISGHTALYWYRQSLGQGPEFLIYFQGTGAADDSGLPNDRFFAVRPEGSVSTLKIQRTERGDSAVYLCASSPLGRVTKGSEQFFGPGTRLTVL.